This TCR beta chain was found in a study of T cell repertoires in cytomegalovirus infection. At the level of the study: Well-studied HLA-B-restricted epitopes and recently identified HLA-C-restricted epitopes of CMV were both used in the study. Matching HLA type, along with CMV infection, was indicated by public TCR beta signatures.

MiXCR, run by TCRdb on the reads, gives a single entry per CDR3 protein. Among some 940,000 distinct CDR3 sequences listed, 31% were seen once. The CDR3 spans 17 residues. The V end was cut by 4 bases, the J end by 0 bases, with 16 bases between. CDR1 is MNHNS, CDR2 SASEGT, per germline. Of note for this clonotype: The antigen is undetermined.

Overall study findings and caveats: HLA-C-restricted CMV-specific TCR beta clonotypes prevailed in the ex vivo response. Using cumulative public TCR beta family frequency, the authors identified those who carried CMV together with the relevant HLA.

The chain combines TRBV6-1 with TRBJ2-1; D might be TRBD2 (5 bases). Source: cultured CD8+ T cells from PBMCs, taken from culture after CMV antigen stimulation. The TCR originated in a human donor in good health (CMV status not recorded). Some clones in this sample may be carry-over from other donors' samples. The CDR3 is CASSGGGAGFSYNEQFF. Here the CDR3 DNA reads TGTGCCAGCAGTGGTGGAGGTGCGGGCTTCTCCTACAATGAGCAGTTCTTC.